Following are 24 T cell receptor beta chains from one sample sequenced in a study of blood T cells in healthy people across ages. With a J-beta primer mix and a sample-barcoded 5' primer, a second PCR ran about 6 to 11 cycles. TCRdb ran MiXCR on the 5' RACE reads and lists one entry per CDR3 protein. The data contain some 1 million distinct CDR3 sequences, 40% to 50% of them seen just once; the ten biggest clones take up approximately 19%. Sequences were obtained from blood. The receptors were gathered from a woman aged 55-70 years in good health.

This rearrangement joins TRBV20-1 to TRBJ2-1, with TRBD2 matching over 12 bases. CDR3 size: 18 residues. The germline V gene encodes CDR1 DFQATT and CDR2 SNEGSKA (reference sequence). V lost 3 bases to trimming and J lost 2 bases; unmatched junction nucleotides: 11. The CDR3 nucleotides read TGCAGTGCTAGTTGGAGGCTAGCGGGAGGGGCTACCTACAATGAGCAGTTCTTC. Encoded protein: CSASWRLAGGATYNEQFF.

The chain links TRBV20-1 to TRBJ2-3, with 9 bases aligning to TRBD1. The CDR3 extends over 14 amino acids. The germline gives CDR1 DFQATT, CDR2 SNEGSKA (reference sequence). J lost 4 bases, V lost 4 bases, and 6 bases had no gene match. The CDR3 protein is CSANPGQGSDTQYF. In DNA, the CDR3 is TGCAGTGCTAATCCCGGACAGGGGTCAGATACGCAGTATTTT.

Comment on this clonotype: The missing conserved phenylalanine or tryptophan at the end of this CDR3 makes a read error likely. The rearrangement uses TRBV24-1 and TRBJ2-6; D gene uncertain. Trimming shortened V by 6 bases and J by 0 bases, and 5 bases separated the two germline ends. Germline-derived CDR1 and CDR2 are KGHDR and SFDVKD. The CDR3 contains 14 residues. CDR3 coding DNA: TGTGCCACCAGTCGGTCCTCTGGGGCCAACGTCCTGACTTCC. It is translated as CATSRSSGANVLTS.

CDR3 DNA sequence: TGTGCCAGCAGCCAAGATCGGGGCAGCGGGGAGCTGTTTTTT. This gives the protein CASSQDRGSGELFF. The chain has TRBV4-2 and TRBJ2-2; either TRBD1 or TRBD2 may fit D (5 bases each). Germline V lookup: CDR1 LGHNA, CDR2 YNFKEQ. Deletions cut 0 bases from V and 7 bases from J, with 9 bases between. The CDR3 covers 14 residues.

The sample holds a few counts of this clonotype. CDR3 nucleotides: TGTGCCAGCAGCGTAGGCGGGTTTCGAAGCTCTGGGGCCAACGTCCTGACTTTC. Encoded protein: CASSVGGFRSSGANVLTF. The gene calls are TRBV9 and TRBJ2-6; D perhaps matches TRBD2 (5 bases). Trimming cost V 0 bases and J 0 bases, with 13 bases left between them. This CDR3 comprises 18 residues. The germline gives CDR1 SGDLS, CDR2 YYNGEE.

This clonotype was recorded a few times. CDR3 protein: CSLPDLWDEKLRQETQYF. The DNA of the CDR3 is TGCAGTCTACCGGACCTATGGGACGAAAAGCTTCGCCAAGAGACCCAGTACTTC. V gene TRBV20-1 combines with J gene TRBJ2-5; D is tentatively TRBD1 or TRBD2 (5 bases each). The germline V gene encodes CDR1 DFQATT and CDR2 SNEGSKA (reference sequence). The CDR3 spans 18 residues. Trimming pared 8 bases from V and 1 base from J, leaving 29 bases between.

The chain has TRBV11-2 and TRBJ2-7; D is undetermined. Germline V gives CDR1 SGHAT, CDR2 FQNNGV. Trimming stripped 3 bases from V and 8 bases from J, with 11 bases between. This CDR3 spans 12 amino acids. CDR3 in DNA: TGTGCCAGCAGCTTCCACCCGAGACAGCAGTACTTC. Its protein is CASSFHPRQQYF.

The rearrangement joins TRBV6-5 to TRBJ1-2, with 8 positions matching TRBD1. In germline, CDR1 is MNHEY, CDR2 SVGAGI. The length of the CDR3 is 16 residues. V gave up 0 bases and J gave up 6 bases; unmatched junction bases: 9. CDR3 bases: TGTGCCAGCAGTTACTCCGGACAGGGTTACGGAAATGGCTACACCTTC. It encodes CASSYSGQGYGNGYTF.

This clonotype was counted a few times. The genes are TRBV6-6 and TRBJ1-6; 7 positions agree with TRBD1. The CDR3 spans 14 residues. V was pared by 7 bases and J by 5 bases, with 5 bases of the junction left unmatched. Germline CDR1 is MNHNY and CDR2 is SVGAGI (reference sequence). The CDR3 region has the DNA TGTGCCAGCACCCCACAGGGGAATAATTCACCCCTCCACTTT. Translating gives CASTPQGNNSPLHF.

The rearrangement uses TRBV6-5 and TRBJ2-4; D is undetermined. The J call may be wrong; the DNA end is better matched by TRBJ2-7. The CDR3 sequence is 13 residues long. The germline gives CDR1 MNHEY, CDR2 SVGAGI. This CDR3 reads CASSHPESNEQYF. Here the CDR3 DNA reads TGTGCCAGCAGCCATCCGGAATCAAACGAGCAGTACTTC.

Note on this clonotype: One junction end disagrees with the germline gene, perhaps due to a read error. The CDR3 loop is CASSLSGCHQGTQYF. In DNA, the CDR3 is TGTGCCAGCAGCTTGAGTGGCTGCCACCAAGGGACCCAGTACTTC. V and J are TRBV5-6 and TRBJ2-4; D is unclear. The J call may be faulty, since TRBJ2-5 better matches the DNA end. Germline values: CDR1 SGHDT, CDR2 YYEEEE. There are 15 residues in the CDR3.

This clonotype was observed a few times. The chain employs TRBV6-1 and TRBJ2-7; 9 nucleotides match TRBD2. The V segment lost 4 bases and the J segment 0 bases; nucleotides outside the gene matches: 4. Germline lookup yields CDR1 MNHNS and CDR2 SASEGT. This CDR3 has 15 residues. CDR3 in DNA: TGTGCCAGCAGTGCTACTAGCGGGTACTCCTACGAGCAGTACTTC. It codes for CASSATSGYSYEQYF.

This clonotype was detected a few times. This chain links TRBV7-2 with TRBJ2-4; TRBD2 aligns across 10 bases. The end of the DNA is better explained by TRBJ2-7, so the J call may be wrong. CDR1 is SGHTA, CDR2 FQGNSA, per germline. The CDR3 covers 14 residues. The CDR3 bases are TGTGCCAGCAGCTGGGGACTAGCGACCTACGAGCAGTACTTC. The encoded protein is CASSWGLATYEQYF.

V gene TRBV7-2 combines with J gene TRBJ2-7, with TRBD2 identical over 13 bases. CDR1 is SGHTA, CDR2 FQGNSA, per germline. The CDR3 totals 16 residues. Trimming took 5 bases from V and 3 from J; bases not matched to a gene: 7. CDR3 region: CASSGRLAGGGYEQYF. In nucleotides, the CDR3 is TGTGCCAGCAGCGGAAGACTAGCGGGGGGAGGCTACGAGCAGTACTTC.

The V call is TRBV10-3, the J call TRBJ2-1; TRBD2 is a possible D gene (5 bases). V was trimmed by 2 bases and J by 5 bases, leaving 7 bases between them. Germline V gene lookup returns CDR1 ENHRY and CDR2 SYGVKD. This CDR3 spans 13 amino acids. CDR3 DNA sequence: TGTGCCATCAGTGAGGGGGAGAACAATGAGCAGTTCTTC. The encoded protein is CAISEGENNEQFF.

CDR3 DNA: TGCGCCAGCAGCTTGGGGGGTTCTGACTATGGCTACACCTTC. Translated: CASSLGGSDYGYTF. This chain joins TRBV5-1 and TRBJ1-2, with D unresolved. Trimming shortened V by 0 bases and J by 3 bases, and 9 bases separated the two germline ends. Germline assignment: CDR1 SGHRS and CDR2 YFSETQ. The length of the CDR3 is 14 residues. The whole variable domain, filled in from reference TRBV5-1 and TRBJ1-2, reads KAGVTQTPRYLIKTRGQQVTLSCSPISGHRSVSWYQQTPGQGLQFLFEYFSETQRNKGNFPGRFSGRQFSNSRSEMNVSTLELGDSALYLCASSLGGSDYGYTFGSGTRLTVV.

This clonotype was picked up many times. V is TRBV4-1 and J is TRBJ2-5; D possibly matches TRBD1 or TRBD2 (5 bases each). Trimming took 2 bases from V and 1 from J, leaving 14 bases between them. The CDR3 contains 16 residues. The germline V gene has CDR1 MGHRA and CDR2 YSYEKL. The CDR3 DNA follows: TGCGCCAGCAGCCAATCTAGGGGTGGAGGCCAAGAGACCCAGTACTTC. Its protein product is CASSQSRGGGQETQYF.

This clonotype was seen a few times. The V and J genes are TRBV6-2 or TRBV6-3 and TRBJ2-1; D remains ambiguous. V was clipped by 2 bases and J by 6 bases, with 5 bases between them. Germline V lookup: CDR1 MNHEY, CDR2 SVGEGT. This CDR3 region has 12 residues. CDR3 sequence reads: CASSYAANEQFF. CDR3 bases: TGTGCCAGCAGTTACGCGGCCAATGAGCAGTTCTTC.

In this sample, this clonotype turned up a few times. This chain links TRBV15 with TRBJ2-1; TRBD2 aligns across 11 bases. J gave up 7 bases and V 1 base, and 0 bases lay outside the gene matches. The germline gives CDR1 LNHNV, CDR2 YYDKDF (reference sequence). The CDR3 loop spans 14 amino acids. The CDR3 DNA reads as TGTGCCACCAGCAGAGGACTAGCGGGAAATGAGCAGTTCTTC. This translates into CATSRGLAGNEQFF.

The CDR3 loop reads CATSDSGTGMNEQFF. The CDR3 DNA reads as TGTGCCACCAGTGACTCCGGGACAGGCATGAATGAGCAGTTCTTC. This sequence joins TRBV24-1 and TRBJ2-1; 8 nucleotides line up with TRBD1. Germline CDR1 reads KGHDR; CDR2 reads SFDVKD. V shed 4 bases, J shed 7 bases, and the junction held 8 bases outside the gene matches. The CDR3 contains 15 residues.

For the CDR3, the DNA is TGTGCCAGCACCCCCAGGGGGGGATACAATGAGCAGTACTTC. Its translation is CASTPRGGYNEQYF. The chain has TRBV27 and TRBJ2-1, with D possibly called TRBD1 or TRBD2 (7 bases each). The J call may be faulty, since TRBJ2-7 better matches the DNA end. The CDR3 sequence is 14 residues long. Germline CDR1 MNHEY, CDR2 SMNVEV (reference sequence).

V is TRBV27 and J is TRBJ1-3, with D unresolved. The length of the CDR3 is 12 residues. The germline V gene has CDR1 MNHEY and CDR2 SMNVEV (reference sequence). V lost 6 bases, J lost 3 bases, and 6 bases lay in between. CDR3 coding DNA: TGTGCCAGCAGGGCGGGTGGAAACACCATATATTTT. It is translated as CASRAGGNTIYF.

This chain uses TRBV28 with TRBJ1-4; possibly TRBD1 for D (5 bases). This CDR3 is 13 amino acids long. Trimming left V 7 bases short and J 8 bases short, with 14 bases between. Germline-derived CDR1 and CDR2 are MDHEN and SYDVKM. For the CDR3, the DNA is TGTGCCAGCACCCAGGGAGGGCGGGAAAAACTGTTTTTT. Encoded protein: CASTQGGREKLFF.

The rearrangement joins TRBV4-1 to TRBJ1-4, with 7 bases lining up with TRBD1. CDR1 MGHRA and CDR2 YSYEKL come from the germline V gene. The CDR3 runs to 16 residues. V gave up 4 bases and J gave up 4 bases; unmatched junction bases: 9. The CDR3 DNA is TGCGCCAGCAGCCGTATAGGGACAGCCCTTAATGAAAAACTGTTTTTT. Its protein product is CASSRIGTALNEKLFF.